These T cell receptor beta chains were read from a single sample in a study of CD4 T cells in relation to SARS-CoV-2 and coronaviruses. Sequenced by immunoSEQ multiplex PCR; TCRdb stores in-frame clones only, minus some. The sample records 30,000 to 45,000 clones, 70% to 90% being singletons. The source material was memory CD4+ T cells from PBMCs. Source of these receptors: an adult with COVID-19. Both conserved end residues are part of each CDR3. D genes are given only for firm matches. The size entry is marked missing in some rows and otherwise reads once, few, many or a size class.

v_call: TRBV5-8; j_call: TRBJ1-3; d_call: .; clone_size: once; cdr3_aa: CASSFLRPGNTIYF; cdr3_nt: TGTGCCAGCAGCTTTCTTAGACCTGGAAACACCATATATTTT
v_call: TRBV19; j_call: TRBJ1-2; d_call: .; clone_size: .; cdr3_aa: CASRVGQSQFYGYTF; cdr3_nt: TGTGCCAGTAGGGTCGGCCAGAGCCAGTTCTATGGCTACACCTTC
v_call: TRBV5-6; j_call: TRBJ1-6; d_call: .; clone_size: .; cdr3_aa: CASSLVQVFDSPLHF; cdr3_nt: TGTGCCAGCAGCTTGGTTCAGGTTTTCGATTCACCCCTCCACTTT
v_call: TRBV7-2; j_call: TRBJ2-1; d_call: .; clone_size: .; cdr3_aa: CASSLPPSNEQFF; cdr3_nt: TGTGCCAGCAGCTTACCCCCAAGCAATGAGCAGTTCTTC
v_call: TRBV6-6; j_call: TRBJ1-6; d_call: TRBD1; clone_size: .; cdr3_aa: CASSYATGGSPLHF; cdr3_nt: TGTGCCAGCAGTTACGCGACAGGGGGTTCACCCCTCCACTTT
v_call: TRBV6-5; j_call: TRBJ1-1; d_call: .; clone_size: .; cdr3_aa: CASSRDGYTEAFF; cdr3_nt: TGTGCCAGCAGCCGGGACGGCTACACTGAAGCTTTCTTT
v_call: TRBV29-1; j_call: TRBJ2-2; d_call: .; clone_size: .; cdr3_aa: CSTGGAGTGELFF; cdr3_nt: TGCAGCACAGGCGGGGCGGGCACCGGGGAGCTGTTTTTT
v_call: TRBV18; j_call: TRBJ1-1; d_call: .; clone_size: .; cdr3_aa: CASSYSGSRDIEAFF; cdr3_nt: TGTGCCAGCTCATATTCAGGGAGCAGGGATATTGAAGCTTTCTTT
v_call: TRBV27; j_call: TRBJ2-3; d_call: .; clone_size: .; cdr3_aa: CASSRSTDTQYF; cdr3_nt: TGTGCCAGCAGCCGGAGCACAGATACGCAGTATTTT
v_call: TRBV7-2; j_call: TRBJ1-1; d_call: .; clone_size: .; cdr3_aa: CASSLGSWGKEAFF; cdr3_nt: TGTGCCAGCAGCTTAGGTTCGTGGGGCAAGGAAGCTTTCTTT
v_call: TRBV3-1/TRBV3-2; j_call: TRBJ2-7; d_call: .; clone_size: .; cdr3_aa: CASSQDLGGSRPYEQYF; cdr3_nt: TGTGCCAGCAGCCAAGATCTTGGCGGCAGTCGACCCTACGAGCAGTACTTC
v_call: TRBV19; j_call: TRBJ2-7; d_call: .; clone_size: .; cdr3_aa: CASLAGPPYEQYF; cdr3_nt: TGTGCCAGCCTGGCGGGACCCCCCTACGAGCAGTACTTC
v_call: TRBV19; j_call: TRBJ2-3; d_call: TRBD1; clone_size: .; cdr3_aa: CASRITGAVGTDTQYF; cdr3_nt: TGTGCCAGTCGGATCACAGGGGCGGTGGGCACAGATACGCAGTATTTT
v_call: TRBV5-1; j_call: TRBJ2-7; d_call: TRBD1; clone_size: .; cdr3_aa: CASSWTGTGSDEQYF; cdr3_nt: TGCGCCAGCAGCTGGACCGGGACAGGGTCCGACGAGCAGTACTTC
v_call: TRBV11-2; j_call: TRBJ1-1; d_call: .; clone_size: .; cdr3_aa: CASSFDTNTEAFF; cdr3_nt: TGTGCCAGCAGCTTCGATACGAACACTGAAGCTTTCTTT
v_call: TRBV15; j_call: TRBJ1-2; d_call: .; clone_size: .; cdr3_aa: CATTKTRNYGYTF; cdr3_nt: TGTGCCACCACCAAAACACGGAACTATGGCTACACCTTC
v_call: TRBV7-6; j_call: TRBJ2-7; d_call: TRBD1; clone_size: .; cdr3_aa: CASNPGTGPYEQYF; cdr3_nt: TGTGCCAGCAACCCCGGGACAGGACCGTACGAGCAGTACTTC
v_call: TRBV11-2; j_call: TRBJ1-6; d_call: .; clone_size: .; cdr3_aa: CASSPQTTGNSPLHF; cdr3_nt: TGTGCCAGCAGCCCACAGACGACCGGGAATTCACCCCTCCACTTT
v_call: TRBV7-3; j_call: TRBJ2-1; d_call: TRBD2; clone_size: .; cdr3_aa: CASSLLAGITYNEQFF; cdr3_nt: TGTGCCAGCAGCTTACTAGCGGGTATTACCTACAATGAGCAGTTCTTC
v_call: TRBV12-3/TRBV12-4; j_call: TRBJ2-1; d_call: .; clone_size: .; cdr3_aa: CASSFTISNEQFF; cdr3_nt: TGTGCCAGCAGTTTTACTATTTCGAATGAGCAGTTCTTC
v_call: TRBV7-2; j_call: TRBJ2-1; d_call: .; clone_size: .; cdr3_aa: CASSLDMRSYNEQFF; cdr3_nt: TGTGCCAGCAGCTTAGACATGCGCTCCTACAATGAGCAGTTCTTC
v_call: TRBV7-9; j_call: TRBJ1-1; d_call: .; clone_size: .; cdr3_aa: CASSKIKGMNTEAFF; cdr3_nt: TGTGCCAGCAGCAAGATTAAGGGCATGAACACTGAAGCTTTCTTT
v_call: TRBV20-1; j_call: TRBJ1-3; d_call: .; clone_size: .; cdr3_aa: CSAPSGNTIYF; cdr3_nt: TGCAGTGCGCCGTCTGGAAACACCATATATTTT
v_call: TRBV6-6; j_call: TRBJ2-1; d_call: .; clone_size: .; cdr3_aa: CASSGEYNEQFF; cdr3_nt: TGTGCCAGCAGCGGGGAATACAATGAGCAGTTCTTC
v_call: TRBV19; j_call: TRBJ2-1; d_call: .; clone_size: .; cdr3_aa: CASSPRTGTSSYNEQFF; cdr3_nt: TGTGCCAGTAGTCCCCGGACGGGTACGAGCTCCTACAATGAGCAGTTCTTC
v_call: TRBV30; j_call: TRBJ2-7; d_call: .; clone_size: .; cdr3_aa: CAWRPDTRSYEQYF; cdr3_nt: TGTGCCTGGAGGCCTGACACGCGCTCCTACGAGCAGTACTTC
v_call: TRBV3-1/TRBV3-2; j_call: TRBJ1-1; d_call: .; clone_size: .; cdr3_aa: CASSQEVRGGEAFF; cdr3_nt: TGTGCCAGCAGCCAAGAGGTGCGGGGAGGTGAAGCTTTCTTT
v_call: TRBV11-3; j_call: TRBJ2-2; d_call: TRBD1; clone_size: once; cdr3_aa: CASSPGQGAGRGYTGELFF; cdr3_nt: TGTGCCAGCTCCCCAGGACAGGGGGCAGGTCGAGGGTACACCGGGGAGCTGTTTTTT
v_call: TRBV3-1/TRBV3-2; j_call: TRBJ2-1; d_call: .; clone_size: few; cdr3_aa: CASSQDVRGLKQFF; cdr3_nt: TGTGCCAGCAGCCAAGATGTTAGAGGACTGAAGCAGTTCTTC
v_call: TRBV5-4; j_call: TRBJ2-2; d_call: TRBD2; clone_size: once; cdr3_aa: CASSLGGGGTGELFF; cdr3_nt: TGTGCCAGCAGCTTGGGGGGCGGGGGCACCGGGGAGCTGTTTTTT
v_call: TRBV9; j_call: TRBJ2-1; d_call: TRBD2; clone_size: .; cdr3_aa: CASSGGGDRQFF; cdr3_nt: TGTGCCAGCAGCGGGGGGGGAGATCGGCAGTTCTTC
v_call: TRBV4-1; j_call: TRBJ1-2; d_call: .; clone_size: .; cdr3_aa: CASSQEWSSGMSYGYTF; cdr3_nt: TGCGCCAGCAGCCAAGAGTGGTCTTCAGGAATGAGCTATGGCTACACCTTC
v_call: TRBV5-5; j_call: TRBJ2-5; d_call: TRBD2; clone_size: .; cdr3_aa: CASSLEGLAGETQYF; cdr3_nt: TGTGCCAGCAGCTTGGAGGGACTAGCGGGGGAGACCCAGTACTTC
v_call: TRBV6-5; j_call: TRBJ2-3; d_call: TRBD2; clone_size: .; cdr3_aa: CASSYRTSGGTDTQYF; cdr3_nt: TGTGCCAGCAGTTACCGAACTAGCGGGGGCACAGATACGCAGTATTTT
v_call: TRBV10-2; j_call: TRBJ2-3; d_call: TRBD1; clone_size: .; cdr3_aa: CASRQNTGTGQGATDTQYF; cdr3_nt: TGCGCCAGCAGACAAAACACCGGGACAGGGCAGGGGGCCACAGATACGCAGTATTTT
v_call: TRBV2; j_call: TRBJ1-5; d_call: .; clone_size: few; cdr3_aa: CAGKGDRGQPQHF; cdr3_nt: TGTGCCGGGAAAGGGGACCGCGGGCAGCCCCAGCATTTT
v_call: TRBV5-3; j_call: TRBJ1-1; d_call: TRBD1; clone_size: .; cdr3_aa: CARSFPSDRETTGTEAFF; cdr3_nt: TGTGCCAGAAGCTTCCCGTCTGACAGGGAGACTACTGGCACTGAAGCTTTCTTT
v_call: TRBV3-1/TRBV3-2; j_call: TRBJ1-5; d_call: .; clone_size: once; cdr3_aa: CASSLGGSLQPQHF; cdr3_nt: TGTGCCAGCAGCTTGGGGGGATCCTTACAGCCCCAGCATTTT
v_call: TRBV10-3; j_call: TRBJ1-3; d_call: .; clone_size: .; cdr3_aa: CAISESGQSSGNTIYF; cdr3_nt: TGTGCCATCAGTGAGTCTGGACAGAGCTCTGGAAACACCATATATTTT
v_call: TRBV3-1/TRBV3-2; j_call: TRBJ2-5; d_call: .; clone_size: .; cdr3_aa: CASSPRDSQETQYF; cdr3_nt: TGTGCCAGCAGCCCTCGGGACTCCCAAGAGACCCAGTACTTC
v_call: TRBV6-5; j_call: TRBJ2-3; d_call: TRBD2; clone_size: .; cdr3_aa: CASSPLAGGLGTQYF; cdr3_nt: TGTGCCAGCAGCCCACTAGCGGGGGGGCTTGGTACGCAGTATTTT
v_call: TRBV27; j_call: TRBJ2-3; d_call: TRBD2; clone_size: .; cdr3_aa: CASSLVPGLAGATDTQYF; cdr3_nt: TGTGCCAGCAGTTTGGTCCCGGGACTAGCGGGGGCCACAGATACGCAGTATTTT
v_call: TRBV3-1/TRBV3-2; j_call: TRBJ1-2; d_call: .; clone_size: .; cdr3_aa: CASSQDPVNYGYTF; cdr3_nt: TGTGCCAGCAGCCAAGATCCAGTGAACTATGGCTACACCTTC
v_call: TRBV5-6; j_call: TRBJ1-3; d_call: TRBD1; clone_size: few; cdr3_aa: CASSLDRGGGNTIYF; cdr3_nt: TGTGCCAGCAGCCTGGACAGGGGGGGAGGAAACACCATATATTTT
v_call: TRBV5-5; j_call: TRBJ2-2; d_call: TRBD2; clone_size: .; cdr3_aa: CASSLAGTSGYTGELFF; cdr3_nt: TGTGCCAGCAGCTTGGCAGGGACTAGCGGATACACCGGGGAGCTGTTTTTT
v_call: TRBV12-3/TRBV12-4; j_call: TRBJ2-5; d_call: .; clone_size: .; cdr3_aa: CASSSSGETQYF; cdr3_nt: .
v_call: TRBV10-2; j_call: TRBJ2-1; d_call: TRBD2; clone_size: .; cdr3_aa: CASRHSGGINEQFF; cdr3_nt: TGCGCCAGCAGGCATAGCGGGGGGATCAATGAGCAGTTCTTC
v_call: TRBV7-9; j_call: TRBJ1-1; d_call: .; clone_size: .; cdr3_aa: CASSSREAFF; cdr3_nt: TGTGCCAGCAGCTCCCGTGAAGCTTTCTTT
v_call: TRBV28; j_call: TRBJ1-2; d_call: TRBD1; clone_size: .; cdr3_aa: CASSSGGWYGYTF; cdr3_nt: TGTGCCAGCAGTTCAGGGGGGTGGTATGGCTACACCTTC
v_call: TRBV27; j_call: TRBJ2-6; d_call: .; clone_size: few; cdr3_aa: CASSLSSQKVFSGANVLTF; cdr3_nt: TGTGCCAGCAGTTTATCGTCCCAGAAGGTATTTTCTGGGGCCAACGTCCTGACTTTC
v_call: TRBV6-1; j_call: TRBJ1-2; d_call: TRBD1; clone_size: .; cdr3_aa: CASREPGQAGANYGYTF; cdr3_nt: TGTGCCAGCAGAGAACCCGGACAGGCAGGAGCTAACTATGGCTACACCTTC
v_call: TRBV3-1/TRBV3-2; j_call: TRBJ2-6; d_call: .; clone_size: .; cdr3_aa: CASSPQVRISGANVLTF; cdr3_nt: TGTGCCAGCAGCCCTCAGGTACGGATTTCTGGGGCCAACGTCCTGACTTTC
v_call: TRBV15; j_call: TRBJ1-3; d_call: .; clone_size: few; cdr3_aa: CATSRDRVLSGNTIYF; cdr3_nt: TGTGCCACCAGCAGAGACCGGGTTTTATCTGGAAACACCATATATTTT
v_call: TRBV7-3; j_call: TRBJ2-1; d_call: .; clone_size: .; cdr3_aa: CASSLSVFSYNEQFF; cdr3_nt: TGTGCCAGCAGCCTTAGCGTTTTTTCCTACAATGAGCAGTTCTTC
v_call: TRBV10-3; j_call: TRBJ2-4; d_call: .; clone_size: .; cdr3_aa: CAISESGRPNIQYF; cdr3_nt: TGTGCCATCAGTGAGTCCGGCAGGCCAAACATTCAGTACTTC
v_call: TRBV11-2; j_call: TRBJ2-1; d_call: TRBD2; clone_size: .; cdr3_aa: CASSLAIAGASYNEQFF; cdr3_nt: TGTGCCAGCAGCTTAGCTATAGCGGGGGCATCCTACAATGAGCAGTTCTTC
v_call: TRBV11-2; j_call: TRBJ2-3; d_call: TRBD2; clone_size: .; cdr3_aa: CASSLPGLAADTQYF; cdr3_nt: TGTGCCAGCAGCTTACCGGGACTAGCCGCAGATACGCAGTATTTT